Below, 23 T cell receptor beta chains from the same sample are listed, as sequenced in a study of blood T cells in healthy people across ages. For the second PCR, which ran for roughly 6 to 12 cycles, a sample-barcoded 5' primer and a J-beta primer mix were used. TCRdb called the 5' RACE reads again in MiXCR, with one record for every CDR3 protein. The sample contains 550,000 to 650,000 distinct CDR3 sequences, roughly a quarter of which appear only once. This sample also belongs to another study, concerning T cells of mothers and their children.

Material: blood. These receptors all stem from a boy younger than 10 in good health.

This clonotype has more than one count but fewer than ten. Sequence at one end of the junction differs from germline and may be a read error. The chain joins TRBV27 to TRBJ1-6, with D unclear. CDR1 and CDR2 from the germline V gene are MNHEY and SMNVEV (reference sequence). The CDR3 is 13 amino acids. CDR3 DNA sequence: TGTGCCAGCAGTTTAACAGATAATTCACCCCTTCACTTT. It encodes CASSLTDNSPLHF.

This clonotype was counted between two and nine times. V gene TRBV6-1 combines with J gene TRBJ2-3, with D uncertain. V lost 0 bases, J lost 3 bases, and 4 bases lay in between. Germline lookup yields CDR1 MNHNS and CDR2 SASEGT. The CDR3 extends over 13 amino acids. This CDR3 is CASSEASTDTQYF. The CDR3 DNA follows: TGTGCCAGCAGTGAAGCAAGTACAGATACGCAGTATTTT.

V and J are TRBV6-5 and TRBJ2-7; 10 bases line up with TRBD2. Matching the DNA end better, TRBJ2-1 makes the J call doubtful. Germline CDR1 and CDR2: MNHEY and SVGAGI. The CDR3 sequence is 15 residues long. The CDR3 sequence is CASSPTSGRANEQFF. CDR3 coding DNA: TGTGCCAGCAGCCCAACCAGCGGGAGGGCCAATGAGCAGTTCTTC.

As DNA, the CDR3 is TGCGCCAGCAGTGTGCAGGGTGACTACGAGCAGTACTTC. This sequence encodes CASSVQGDYEQYF. The chain uses TRBV10-2 and TRBJ2-7, with D maybe TRBD1 (5 bases). The CDR3 is made up of 13 amino acids. The germline V gene has CDR1 WSHSY and CDR2 SAAADI. Trimming shortened V by 4 bases and J by 3 bases, and 10 bases separated the two germline ends.

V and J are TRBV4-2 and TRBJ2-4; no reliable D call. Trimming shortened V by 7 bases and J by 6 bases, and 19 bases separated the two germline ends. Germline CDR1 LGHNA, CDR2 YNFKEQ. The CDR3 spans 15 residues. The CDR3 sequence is CASTPGLGELNIQYF. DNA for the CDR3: TGTGCCAGCACGCCAGGCCTTGGGGAATTAAACATTCAGTACTTC.

CDR3 in amino acids: CASTSSRGKNTEAFF. CDR3 bases: TGTGCCAGCACTTCCTCCCGGGGGAAAAACACTGAAGCTTTCTTT. The genes are TRBV12-3 or TRBV12-4 and TRBJ1-1; tentatively, D is TRBD1 (5 bases). The V and J ends lost 7 bases and 2 bases respectively, with 17 bases between them. This CDR3 spans 15 amino acids.

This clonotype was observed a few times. CDR3 residues: CASSSRLGRASRYEQYF. The CDR3 DNA is TGTGCCAGTAGTTCCCGCCTGGGGCGGGCGAGTCGCTACGAGCAGTACTTC. The gene calls are TRBV19 and TRBJ2-5; D possibly uses TRBD1 or TRBD2 (5 bases each). The end of the DNA fits TRBJ2-7 better, so the J call may be wrong. CDR3 length: 17 residues. In germline, CDR1 is LNHDA, CDR2 SQIVND (reference sequence).

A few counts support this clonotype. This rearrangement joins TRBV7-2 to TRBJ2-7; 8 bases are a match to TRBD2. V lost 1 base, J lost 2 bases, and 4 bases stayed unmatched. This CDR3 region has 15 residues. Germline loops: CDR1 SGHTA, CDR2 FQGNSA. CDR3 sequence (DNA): TGTGCCAGCAGCTTAGAACGGGGGGGCCCCTACGAGCAGTACTTC. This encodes CASSLERGGPYEQYF.

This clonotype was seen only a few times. For the CDR3, the DNA is TGTGCCAGCAGTTTAGCGGCCAGGGACGAGCAGTACTTC. The encoded protein is CASSLAARDEQYF. The V gene is TRBV27, the J gene TRBJ2-7; perhaps TRBD1 as D (5 bases). This CDR3 contains 13 residues. Germline V CDR1 and CDR2: MNHEY, SMNVEV (reference sequence). V lost 2 bases and J 5 bases, leaving 10 bases between the germline ends.

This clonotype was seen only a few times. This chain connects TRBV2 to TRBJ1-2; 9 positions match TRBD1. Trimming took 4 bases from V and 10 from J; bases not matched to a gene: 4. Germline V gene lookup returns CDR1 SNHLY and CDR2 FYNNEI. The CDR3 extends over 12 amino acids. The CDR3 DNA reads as TGTGCCAGCAGTGGTAGGGACAGGGACTACACCTTC. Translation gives CASSGRDRDYTF.

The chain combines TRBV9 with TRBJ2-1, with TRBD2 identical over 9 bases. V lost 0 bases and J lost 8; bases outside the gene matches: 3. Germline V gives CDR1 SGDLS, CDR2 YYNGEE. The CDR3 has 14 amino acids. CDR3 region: CASSVVAGVDEQFF. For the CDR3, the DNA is TGTGCCAGCAGCGTAGTAGCGGGGGTTGATGAGCAGTTCTTC. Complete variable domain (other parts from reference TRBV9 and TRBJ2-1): DSGVTQTPKHLITATGQRVTLRCSPRSGDLSVYWYQQSLDQGLQFLIQYYNGEERAKGNILERFSAQQFPDLHSELNLSSLELGDSALYFCASSVVAGVDEQFFGPGTRLTVL.

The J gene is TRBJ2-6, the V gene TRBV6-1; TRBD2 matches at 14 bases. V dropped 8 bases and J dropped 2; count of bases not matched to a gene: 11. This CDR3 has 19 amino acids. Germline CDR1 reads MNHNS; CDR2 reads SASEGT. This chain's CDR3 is CASLSGTSGRGAGANVLTF. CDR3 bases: TGTGCCAGCCTTTCCGGGACTAGCGGGAGAGGGGCTGGGGCCAACGTCCTGACTTTC.

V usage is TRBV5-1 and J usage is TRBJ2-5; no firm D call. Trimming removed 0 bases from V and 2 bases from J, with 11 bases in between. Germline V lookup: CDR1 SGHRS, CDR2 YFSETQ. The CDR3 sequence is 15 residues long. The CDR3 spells CASSLVGTLQETQYF. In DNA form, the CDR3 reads TGCGCCAGCAGCTTGGTGGGTACTTTACAAGAGACCCAGTACTTC.

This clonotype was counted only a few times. CDR3 amino acids: CATEREAVNEQFF. The CDR3 nucleotides read TGTGCCACCGAGCGGGAAGCTGTCAATGAGCAGTTCTTC. The chain recombines TRBV28 with TRBJ2-1, with 7 bases that match TRBD2. Trimming removed 10 bases from V and 6 bases from J; junction bases left unmatched: 9. This CDR3 has 13 amino acids. The V gene's germline CDR1 is MDHEN and CDR2 SYDVKM.

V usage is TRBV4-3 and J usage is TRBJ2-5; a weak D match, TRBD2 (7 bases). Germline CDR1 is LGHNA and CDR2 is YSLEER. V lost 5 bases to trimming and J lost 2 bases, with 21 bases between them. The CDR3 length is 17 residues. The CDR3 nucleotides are TGCGCCAGCAGCAGGGGGGGGCAGCGGGACCTACAAGAGACCCAGTACTTC. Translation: CASSRGGQRDLQETQYF.

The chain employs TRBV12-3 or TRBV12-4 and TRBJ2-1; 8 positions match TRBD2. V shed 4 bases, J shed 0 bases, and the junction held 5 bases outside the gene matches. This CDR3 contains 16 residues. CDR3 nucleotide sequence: TGTGCCAGCAGTTCTACTAGCGGACGCTCCTACAATGAGCAGTTCTTC. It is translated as CASSSTSGRSYNEQFF.

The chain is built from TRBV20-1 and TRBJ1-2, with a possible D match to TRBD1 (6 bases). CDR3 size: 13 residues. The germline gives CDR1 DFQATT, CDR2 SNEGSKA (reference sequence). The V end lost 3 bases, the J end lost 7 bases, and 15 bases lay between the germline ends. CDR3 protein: CSASLGQGTGYTF. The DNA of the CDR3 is TGCAGTGCTAGTCTGGGGCAGGGGACTGGCTACACCTTC.

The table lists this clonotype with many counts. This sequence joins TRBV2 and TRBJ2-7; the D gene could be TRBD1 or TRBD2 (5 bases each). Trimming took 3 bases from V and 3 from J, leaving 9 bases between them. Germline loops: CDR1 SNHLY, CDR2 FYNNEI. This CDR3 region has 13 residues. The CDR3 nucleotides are TGTGCCAGCAGTGACCTGGGGGTCTACGAGCAGTACTTC. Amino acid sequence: CASSDLGVYEQYF.

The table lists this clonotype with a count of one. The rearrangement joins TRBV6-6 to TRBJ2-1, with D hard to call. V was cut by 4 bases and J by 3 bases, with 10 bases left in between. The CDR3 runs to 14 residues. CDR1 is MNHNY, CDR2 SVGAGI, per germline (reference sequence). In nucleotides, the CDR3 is TGTGCCAGCAGTTTCCCGTACGACTACAATGAGCAGTTCTTC. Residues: CASSFPYDYNEQFF.

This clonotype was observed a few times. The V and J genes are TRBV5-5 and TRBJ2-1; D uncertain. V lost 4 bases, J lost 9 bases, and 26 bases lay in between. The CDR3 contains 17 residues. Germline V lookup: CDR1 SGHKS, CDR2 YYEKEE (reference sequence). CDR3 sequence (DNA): TGTGCCAGCAGCCCCGAAGGTGCAGGCTATCTCGCAAGTGAGCAGTTCTTC. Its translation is CASSPEGAGYLASEQFF.

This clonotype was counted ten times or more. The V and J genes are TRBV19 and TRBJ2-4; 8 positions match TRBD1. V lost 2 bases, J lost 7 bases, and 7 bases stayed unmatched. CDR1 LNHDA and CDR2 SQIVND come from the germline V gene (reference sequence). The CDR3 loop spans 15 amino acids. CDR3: CASSIFQGANNIQYF. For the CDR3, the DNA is TGTGCCAGTAGTATATTCCAGGGGGCGAATAACATTCAGTACTTC.

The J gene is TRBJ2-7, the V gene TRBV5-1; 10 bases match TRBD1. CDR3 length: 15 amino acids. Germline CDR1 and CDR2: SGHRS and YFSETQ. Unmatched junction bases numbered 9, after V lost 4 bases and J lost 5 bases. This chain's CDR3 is CASSDTGQGVDEQYF. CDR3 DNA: TGCGCCAGCAGCGATACCGGACAGGGGGTCGACGAGCAGTACTTC.

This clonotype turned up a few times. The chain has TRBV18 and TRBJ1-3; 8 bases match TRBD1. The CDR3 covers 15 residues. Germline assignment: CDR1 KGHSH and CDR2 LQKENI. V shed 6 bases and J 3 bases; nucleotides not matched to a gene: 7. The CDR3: CASSQQGVVGNTIYF. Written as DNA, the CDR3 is TGTGCCAGCTCCCAACAGGGGGTAGTTGGAAACACCATATATTTT.